These T cell receptor beta chains were read from a single sample in a study of cytomegalovirus exposure and HLA in healthy donors. Method: immunoSEQ multiplex PCR; TCRdb's copy keeps in-frame clones and lacks some. In the table there are some 120,000 clones, around 78% of which are singletons. The sample taken for sequencing was PBMCs. The source of these receptors is a man aged 40-55 years in good health and CMV-seronegative. CDR3s include the opening cysteine and the closing phenylalanine or tryptophan. The D gene is left open where the match is weak. For some rows the clone size is stated as once, few or many, or as a class when expanded; others skip it.

j_call d_call v_call clone_size cdr3_nt cdr3_aa
TRBJ2-2 - TRBV11-3 few TGTGCCAGCAGCCCAGGCGGGGCGAACACCGGGGAGCTGTTTTTT CASSPGGANTGELFF
TRBJ1-5 - TRBV7-9 once TGTGCCAGCAGCTACGACAGGAGCCAGCCCCAGCATTTT CASSYDRSQPQHF
TRBJ1-3 - TRBV6-5 once TGTGCCAGCAGTTATTCGACAGGCGTCTCTGGAAACACCATATATTTT CASSYSTGVSGNTIYF
TRBJ1-2 - TRBV18 - TGTGCCAGCTCACCCCCTATTCGGGGGGATGGCTACACCTTC CASSPPIRGDGYTF
TRBJ2-2 - TRBV6-5 - TGTGCCAGCTACGAGGAGGGGCGAAGCACCGGGGAGCTGTTTTTT CASYEEGRSTGELFF
TRBJ2-7 - TRBV29-1 - TGCAGCGCAGGACTGCTATTAGACGAGCAGTACTTC CSAGLLLDEQYF
TRBJ1-1 - TRBV9 - TGTGCCAGCAACAACCCGTTGGCGGGTGGGAACACTGAAGCTTTCTTT CASNNPLAGGNTEAFF
TRBJ1-6 - TRBV14 - TGTGCCAGCAGCCAAGGTTGGGCGGACTTCCTTAGTTCACCCCTCCACTTT CASSQGWADFLSSPLHF
TRBJ1-2 TRBD1 TRBV5-4 - TGTGCCAGCAGCTATCGGGACAGGGATGGCTACACCTTC CASSYRDRDGYTF
TRBJ2-5 TRBD2 TRBV15 once TGTGCCACCAGCAGTGAGCGGGGGCCCCGCCGGGAGACCCAGTACTTC CATSSERGPRRETQYF
TRBJ1-1 - TRBV9 once TGTGCCAGCAGCGTTGGGACATCGAACACTGAAGCTTTCTTT CASSVGTSNTEAFF
TRBJ1-2 - TRBV6-6 few TGTGCCACCAATCCAAACTACTATGGCTACACCTTC CATNPNYYGYTF
TRBJ1-2 TRBD1 TRBV7-9 - TGTGCCAGCAGCTTTCTATTAAACCAGGGGACAGGCGACTATGGCTACACCTTC CASSFLLNQGTGDYGYTF
TRBJ2-5 - TRBV11-2 once TGTGCCAGCAGCTTCCTCAGGGGCTCAGAGACCCAGTACTTC CASSFLRGSETQYF
TRBJ2-1 TRBD1 TRBV7-2 - TGTGCCAGCAGCGTCACAGGGGGCGAGCAGTTCTTC CASSVTGGEQFF
TRBJ1-1 - TRBV5-1 - TGCGCCAGCAGCTTGTTGGGCGTTTATACTGAAGCTTTCTTT CASSLLGVYTEAFF
TRBJ2-1 TRBD2 TRBV6-5 - TGTGCCAGCAACCCTAGCGGGGAGATCTCCCATGGGCAGTTCTTC CASNPSGEISHGQFF
TRBJ2-3 - TRBV7-7 - TGTGCTAGCAGCTTAAGGGAGGGCACAGATACGCAGTATTTT CASSLREGTDTQYF
TRBJ2-1 TRBD1 TRBV5-8 - TGTGCCAGCAGCTTGGATTTAGGGGGCCCCCTTAATGAGCAGTTCTTC CASSLDLGGPLNEQFF
TRBJ2-1 TRBD2 TRBV7-2 - TGTGCCAGCAGCGATTCCGGGACTAGCGTCTACAATGAGCAGTTCTTC CASSDSGTSVYNEQFF
TRBJ2-3 TRBD1 TRBV7-2 once TGTGCCAGCAGCCGCGTCCGACAGGGAGAAGATACGCAGTATTTT CASSRVRQGEDTQYF
TRBJ1-2 - TRBV27 - TGTGCCAGCAGTTTATCGCGGAACTATGGCTACACCTTC CASSLSRNYGYTF
TRBJ2-5 - TRBV7-8 - TGTGCCAGCAGCCAGGGGGCGGGGGGGCAGCAGGAGACCCAGTACTTC CASSQGAGGQQETQYF
TRBJ1-1 TRBD1 TRBV7-6 few TGTGCCAGCAGCTTTACAAACAGGGGGCTTTTGAGGAACACTGAAGCTTTCTTT CASSFTNRGLLRNTEAFF
TRBJ1-5 - TRBV5-6 - TGTGCCAGCAGCTTGCTTAGCAATCAGCCCCAGCATTTT CASSLLSNQPQHF
TRBJ2-7 TRBD1 TRBV4-2 - TGTGCCAGCAGCCAAGCGACAGGGTTCTACGAGCAGTACTTC CASSQATGFYEQYF
TRBJ2-2 - TRBV28 - TGTGCCAGCAGCCGAGGGACCGGGGAGCTGTTTTTT CASSRGTGELFF
TRBJ2-7 - TRBV9 - TGTGCCAGCAGCGTAGCGGAGGGGTGGGTGGGCGAGCAGTACTTC CASSVAEGWVGEQYF
TRBJ2-7 - TRBV4-1 - TGCGCCAGCAGCCAAGAGCGGAGCTCCTACGAGCAGTACTTC CASSQERSSYEQYF
TRBJ1-4 - TRBV19 - TGTGCCAGTAGTATAGGCGGGCAGCCAACTAATGAAAAACTGTTTTTT CASSIGGQPTNEKLFF
TRBJ1-5 - TRBV18 - TGTGCCAGCTCATCCCGGACAGACAATCAGCCCCAGCATTTT CASSSRTDNQPQHF
TRBJ2-7 - TRBV5-6 - TGTGCCAGCACCGAGGGAGCGGGCCCTGGGGCCGAGCAGTACTTC CASTEGAGPGAEQYF
TRBJ2-2 - TRBV4-1 - TGCGCCAGCAGCCAGCCGTGGGGTGTCGGGACGAACACCGGGGAGCTGTTTTTT CASSQPWGVGTNTGELFF
TRBJ2-3 - TRBV21-1 - TGTGCCAGCAGCAAACTGCGGGGCAGCACAGATACGCAGTATTTT CASSKLRGSTDTQYF
TRBJ2-3 - TRBV15 few TGTGCCACCAGCAGAGTCCAGACAGATACGCAGTATTTT CATSRVQTDTQYF
TRBJ1-1 - TRBV11-1 - TGTGCCAGCAGCTTGGGCTCCCACACTGAAGCTTTCTTT CASSLGSHTEAFF
TRBJ2-1 TRBD1 TRBV7-9 - TGTGCCAGCAGCTTAGCCGGACAGGGGGTCTACAATGAGCAGTTCTTC CASSLAGQGVYNEQFF
TRBJ2-7 - TRBV27 - TGTGCCAGCAGTTTGCGCTACGGGGGAAGCGAGCAGTACTTC CASSLRYGGSEQYF
TRBJ2-3 - TRBV11-2 - TGTGCCAGCAGCTTTCTACTATTCACAGATACGCAGTATTTT CASSFLLFTDTQYF
TRBJ2-7 - TRBV30 - TGTGCCTGGAGTCAGGGCCAGGCCTACGAGCAGTACTTC CAWSQGQAYEQYF
TRBJ2-4 - TRBV29-1 - TGCAGCGTTGTATCCTCCTGGCTGCACAACAAAAACATTCAGTACTTC CSVVSSWLHNKNIQYF
TRBJ2-3 TRBD2 TRBV9 - TGTGCCAGCAGCGTAGAGACTAGCGGGGGGGCAGATACGCAGTATTTT CASSVETSGGADTQYF
TRBJ1-2 TRBD1 TRBV29-1 - TGCAGCGCTGTCCTTGGACAGGGGGTAGGCTACACCTTC CSAVLGQGVGYTF
TRBJ2-5 - TRBV6-1 - TGTGCCAGCAGTGTCTCAGAGACCCAGTACTTC CASSVSETQYF
TRBJ2-7 - TRBV5-1 - TGCGCCAGCAGCTTTCGTCGTGAACTCGTGAGGAGTGACGAGCAGTACTTC CASSFRRELVRSDEQYF
TRBJ1-1 - TRBV12-2 - TGTGCAAGTCGCTTAGTCGACAATATCAACACTGAAGCTTTCTTT CASRLVDNINTEAFF
TRBJ1-6 - TRBV2 - TGTGCCAGCGTCCGGGACATACCGCCCCTCCACTTT CASVRDIPPLHF
TRBJ1-5 TRBD1 TRBV19 few TGTGCCAGTAGTATTCTGACAGGGAGCAATCAGCCCCAGCATTTT CASSILTGSNQPQHF
TRBJ2-5 TRBD2 TRBV14 - TGTGCCAGCAGCCAAGGGACTCTAGCGGGGGCTGGGGAGACCCAGTACTTC CASSQGTLAGAGETQYF